The clone carrying this T cell receptor (beta chain) came up a few times. The entry originates in a study of cytomegalovirus exposure and HLA in healthy donors. PCR employed 60 Vbeta and 13 Jbeta primers. TCRdb keeps only in-frame clones here, not all; method: immunoSEQ multiplex PCR. The sample holds tens of thousands of clones, 55% to 75% seen once. Trimming removed 3 bases from V and 5 bases from J, with 13 bases in between. From germline, CDR1 is ENHRY and CDR2 SYGVKD. CDR3 length: 14 amino acids. Input material: PBMCs. The J gene is TRBJ1-1, the V gene TRBV10-3; D might be TRBD1 (5 bases). The sequence derives from a young man in good health and CMV-seronegative. The CDR3 region has the DNA TGTGCCATCAGTGATTCCTTAAAGGGGACTGAAGCTTTCTTT. This translates into CAISDSLKGTEAFF.